These 19 T cell receptor beta chains came from one sample sequenced in a study of graft-versus-host responses after intestinal transplantation listed by TCRdb under 2021. The library relied on the immunoSEQ multiplex PCR assay. TCRdb stores this immuneACCESS table with in-frame sequences only. Part of the clones is absent; in the studies checked, under half of the shortfall reflects unresolved V genes, and no reason is known for the rest. The sample table contains more than 50,000 clones; only one count was recorded for approximately 91% of them. The ten largest clonotypes hold around 1.7% of the sample. Dithiothreitol, EDTA incubations and collagenase D digestion were used to isolate intraepithelial and lamina propria lymphocytes from graft specimens. Specimen: ileum tissue, collected approximately 56 weeks after transplant. The source of these receptors is a human patient who received an intestinal transplant, so some T cells may come from the graft donor.

This clone has more than one count but fewer than ten. This chain connects TRBV4-1 to TRBJ2-7; 9 nucleotides align to TRBD2. The CDR3 has 19 amino acids. V was clipped by 0 bases and J by 7 bases; unmatched bases: 19. Germline-derived CDR1 and CDR2 are MGHRA and YSYEKL. This CDR3 reads CASSQDLGGGAQKFGEQYF. CDR3 nucleotides: TGCGCCAGCAGCCAAGATCTCGGCGGGGGGGCCCAAAAATTTGGGGAGCAGTACTTC.

V is TRBV29-1 and J is TRBJ2-1; D uncertain. CDR3 length equals 13 residues. CDR1 and CDR2 from the germline V gene are SQVTM and ANQGSEA. Deletions cut 5 bases from V and 0 bases from J, with 8 bases between. CDR3 amino acids: CSVHVSSYNEQFF. CDR3 DNA: TGCAGCGTTCACGTCAGCTCCTACAATGAGCAGTTCTTC.

The CDR3 protein is CASSLRKIHTGELFF. CDR3 DNA: TGTGCCAGCAGTCTGAGAAAAATTCACACCGGGGAGCTGTTTTTT. The J gene is TRBJ2-2, the V gene TRBV28; D is unresolved. Trimming cost V 5 bases and J 3 bases, with 13 bases left between them. The germline CDR1 and CDR2 sequences are MDHEN and SYDVKM. The CDR3 is 15 amino acids.

The J gene is TRBJ1-4, the V gene TRBV6-1, with 10 bases that match TRBD1. V was pared by 6 bases and J by 8 bases, with 6 bases of the junction left unmatched. The CDR3 is 14 residues long. Germline-derived CDR1 and CDR2 are MNHNS and SASEGT. CDR3 nucleotide sequence: TGTGCCAGCAGGCCGACAGGGGGCGGCGAAAAACTGTTTTTT. This encodes CASRPTGGGEKLFF.

This clone was found once. The V gene is TRBV2, the J gene TRBJ2-1, with D perhaps matching TRBD2 (5 bases). The CDR3 is 14 residues long. Germline V gene sequence: CDR1 SNHLY, CDR2 FYNNEI. Between the trimmed V and J ends, which lost 2 bases and 6 bases, there was a span of 11 bases. CDR3 amino acids: CASSEIGIRNEQFF. CDR3 nucleotides: TGTGCCAGCAGTGAAATCGGGATCCGCAATGAGCAGTTCTTC. The full variable domain, completed using reference TRBV2 and TRBJ2-1, is EPEVTQTPSHQVTQMGQEVILRCVPISNHLYFYWYRQILGQKVEFLVSFYNNEISEKSEIFDDQFSVERPDGSNFTLKIRSTKLEDSAMYFCASSEIGIRNEQFFGPGTRLTVL.

This clone was recorded a few times. The CDR3 spells CASYRNTIYF. DNA of the CDR3: TGTGCCAGCTACCGAAACACCATATATTTT. This chain joins TRBV7-9 and TRBJ1-3; no reliable D call. The CDR3 sequence is 10 residues long. Germline CDR1 SEHNR, CDR2 FQNEAQ (reference sequence). V gave up 8 bases and J gave up 5 bases, with 4 bases separating them.

J is TRBJ2-1 and V is TRBV28; 13 nucleotides match TRBD2. Germline-derived CDR1 and CDR2 are MDHEN and SYDVKM. The CDR3 is 16 residues long. J lost 7 bases, V lost 3 bases, and 6 bases had no gene match. The CDR3 nucleotides read TGTGCCAGCAGTTTCCTGGGACTAGCGGGAACAAATGAGCAGTTCTTC. Translating it yields CASSFLGLAGTNEQFF.

CDR3 sequence (DNA): TGTGCCAGCAGTTTAATAATTGAGGCCTACGAGCAGTACTTC. The encoded protein is CASSLIIEAYEQYF. This sequence joins TRBV28 and TRBJ2-7; D gene ambiguous. CDR1 and CDR2 (germline): MDHEN, SYDVKM. Trimming cost V 2 bases and J 2 bases, with 10 bases left between them. The CDR3 length is 14 residues.

V is TRBV4-1 and J is TRBJ2-7; TRBD2 matches at 7 bases. The CDR3 is 15 amino acids. The V gene end was trimmed by 2 bases and the J gene end by 0 bases; junction bases not matched to a gene: 4. Germline V CDR1 and CDR2: MGHRA, YSYEKL. CDR3 protein: CASSQWEGLSYEQYF. The CDR3, as DNA: TGCGCCAGCAGCCAATGGGAGGGCCTCTCCTACGAGCAGTACTTC.

The rearrangement joins TRBV4-2 to TRBJ2-2; 12 bases line up with TRBD2. V dropped 1 base and J dropped 7; count of bases not matched to a gene: 13. The CDR3 loop spans 19 amino acids. CDR1 is LGHNA and CDR2 is YNFKEQ in the germline V gene. CDR3 sequence (DNA): TGTGCCAGCAGCCAAGGCGTATCTACTAGCGGGGGGCTGGGCGGGGAGCTGTTTTTT. Its translation: CASSQGVSTSGGLGGELFF.

This rearrangement joins TRBV27 to TRBJ2-7; a weak D match, TRBD1 (5 bases). The germline CDR1 and CDR2 sequences are MNHEY and SMNVEV (reference sequence). Trimming stripped 4 bases from V and 2 bases from J, with 15 bases between. The CDR3 is 15 residues long. The CDR3 loop reads CASSSPGDSPYEQYF. The CDR3, as DNA: TGTGCCAGCAGTTCACCCGGCGACAGCCCCTACGAGCAGTACTTC.

The rearrangement joins TRBV6-1 to TRBJ1-3; D gene ambiguous. CDR1 and CDR2 from the germline V gene are MNHNS and SASEGT. CDR3 length: 13 amino acids. Trimming removed 6 bases at V and 0 bases at J, with 6 bases between. The DNA for the CDR3 is TGTGCCAGCAGGACCTCCTCTGGAAACACCATATATTTT. Residues: CASRTSSGNTIYF.

J is TRBJ1-5 and V is TRBV6-6; D call uncertain. The germline V gene has CDR1 MNHNY and CDR2 SVGAGI (reference sequence). The V end was cut by 6 bases, the J end by 3 bases, with 9 bases between. There are 13 residues in the CDR3. CDR3 in amino acids: CASREQFNQPQHF. CDR3 sequence (DNA): TGTGCCAGCAGGGAACAGTTCAATCAGCCCCAGCATTTT.

CDR3 loop: CASSDGVPQLYEQYF. As DNA, the CDR3 is TGTGCCAGCAGTGACGGGGTTCCCCAGCTATACGAGCAGTACTTC. The V call is TRBV6-1, the J call TRBJ2-7, with a weak D call TRBD2 (5 bases). Trimming took off 3 bases at V and 4 bases at J, with 16 bases between the two ends. Germline V lookup: CDR1 MNHNS, CDR2 SASEGT. The CDR3 sequence is 15 residues long.

The chain combines TRBV7-6 with TRBJ2-2; weak D call: TRBD1 (6 bases). V lost 5 bases to trimming and J lost 5 bases, with 15 bases between them. In germline, CDR1 is SGHVS, CDR2 FNYEAQ. This CDR3 has 15 amino acids. The CDR3 DNA sequence: TGTGCCAGCAGCACCCGGGACACGGGGACCGGGGAGCTGTTTTTT. Translating gives CASSTRDTGTGELFF.

The chain recombines TRBV30 with TRBJ2-7; possibly TRBD2 for D (7 bases). Looked up from germline, CDR1 is GTSNPN and CDR2 is SVGIG (reference sequence). The V end was cut by 8 bases, the J end by 3 bases, with 20 bases between. This CDR3 is built from 14 residues. The CDR3 protein is CALREGTNRYEQYF. CDR3 in DNA: TGTGCCCTAAGGGAGGGGACAAATCGCTACGAGCAGTACTTC. The whole variable domain, remainder taken from reference TRBV30 and TRBJ2-7, is SQTIHQWPATLVQPVGSPLSLECTVEGTSNPNLYWYRQAAGRGLQLLFYSVGIGQISSEVPQNLSASRPQDRQFILSSKKLLLSDSGFYLCALREGTNRYEQYFGPGTRLTVT.

The V call is TRBV2, the J call TRBJ2-7, with D possibly being TRBD1 or TRBD2 (5 bases each). The CDR3 consists of 10 residues. The V gene's germline CDR1 is SNHLY and CDR2 FYNNEI. Trimming left V 8 bases short and J 4 bases short, with 6 bases between. The CDR3 DNA reads TGTGCCAGCGGGGGTTACGAGCAGTACTTC. Its protein is CASGGYEQYF.

This clone has a single count. The genes are TRBV28 and TRBJ2-5; tentative D call: TRBD1 (5 bases). The CDR3 runs to 16 residues. Germline values: CDR1 MDHEN, CDR2 SYDVKM. V lost 1 base to trimming and J lost 1 base, with 13 bases between them. The CDR3 region has the DNA TGTGCCAGCAGTTTATTACTCCGACAGATCCAAGAGACCCAGTACTTC. Translated: CASSLLLRQIQETQYF.

The chain combines TRBV30 with TRBJ2-2; weak D call: TRBD1 (5 bases). V lost 6 bases and J 3 bases, leaving 14 bases between the germline ends. CDR1 and CDR2 (germline): GTSNPN, SVGIG (reference sequence). The CDR3 has 14 residues. As DNA, the CDR3 is TGTGCCTGTACAGGTCGGTGGGACACCGGGGAGCTGTTTTTT. It specifies CACTGRWDTGELFF. The whole variable domain, remainder taken from reference TRBV30 and TRBJ2-2, is SQTIHQWPATLVQPVGSPLSLECTVEGTSNPNLYWYRQAAGRGLQLLFYSVGIGQISSEVPQNLSASRPQDRQFILSSKKLLLSDSGFYLCACTGRWDTGELFFGEGSRLTVL.